This T cell receptor beta chain was captured by sequencing in a study of cytomegalovirus exposure and HLA in healthy donors. PCR was performed using 60 Vbeta and 13 Jbeta primers. Measured with immunoSEQ multiplex PCR; TCRdb has only the in-frame clones, and not every one. The sample lists some 130,000 clones, 80% occurring once. After removal of 4 bases from V and 1 base from J, the junction contained 2 bases not matched to a gene. CDR3 size: 15 residues. The germline V gene has CDR1 MNHEY and CDR2 SMNVEV (reference sequence). Material for sequencing was PBMCs. The J gene is TRBJ2-3, the V gene TRBV27, with 10 bases aligning to TRBD2. This clonotype originated in a man aged 25-45 years in good health. The CDR3 is CASSYLAGGTDTQYF. CDR3 nucleotides: TGTGCCAGCAGTTATCTAGCGGGAGGCACAGATACGCAGTATTTT.